These 21 T cell receptor beta chains were sequenced from one sample in a study of PD-1 blockade in mismatch repair-deficient tumors. TCRdb keeps only in-frame clones here, not all; method: immunoSEQ multiplex PCR. The data show around 110,000 clones, over 65% seen once. The source material was peripheral blood, sampled around 60 weeks after starting pembrolizumab. These receptor sequences come from an adult with mismatch repair-deficient cancer.

The gene calls are TRBV11-2 and TRBJ2-7; 13 nucleotides match TRBD2. The junction had 12 bases not matched to a gene; V was cut back by 7 bases and J by 0 bases. The CDR3 sequence is 18 residues long. Per germline, CDR1 SGHAT and CDR2 FQNNGV. CDR3 sequence (DNA): TGTGCCAGCATCAACACCGGGACTAGCGGGACGGTCTCCTACGAGCAGTACTTC. It encodes CASINTGTSGTVSYEQYF.

This chain joins TRBV5-4 and TRBJ2-1; D remains ambiguous. The CDR3 is made up of 12 amino acids. Per germline, CDR1 SGHNT and CDR2 YYREEE (reference sequence). Trimming removed 6 bases at V and 10 bases at J, with 14 bases between. The CDR3 sequence: CASISPVREQFF. As DNA, the CDR3 is TGTGCCAGCATCAGCCCCGTTAGGGAGCAGTTCTTC.

This chain links TRBV2 with TRBJ2-3, with unresolved D. Germline V gives CDR1 SNHLY, CDR2 FYNNEI. The length of the CDR3 is 13 residues. V dropped 7 bases and J dropped 1 base, with 9 bases sitting between them. The CDR3 is CASIELGTDTQYF. As DNA, the CDR3 is TGTGCCAGCATCGAGTTAGGCACAGATACGCAGTATTTT.

This clone was found a few times. The CDR3 nucleotides are TGTGCCAGCAGCTTAAACTCTGGAAACACCATATATTTT. Protein sequence: CASSLNSGNTIYF. V gene TRBV11-3 combines with J gene TRBJ1-3; D is unclear. V shed 2 bases and J shed 0 bases, with 2 bases lying between them. The CDR3 is 13 amino acids. Germline values: CDR1 SGHNT, CDR2 YENEEA.

The rearrangement uses TRBV7-9 and TRBJ2-1, with a tentative D call TRBD2 (6 bases). CDR3 length: 14 residues. The V end lost 4 bases, the J end lost 4 bases, and 11 bases lay between the germline ends. Germline CDR1 is SEHNR and CDR2 is FQNEAQ (reference sequence). CDR3 sequence: CASSWSSAYNEQFF. CDR3 nucleotides: TGTGCCAGCAGCTGGTCTAGCGCATACAATGAGCAGTTCTTC.

The chain recombines TRBV2 with TRBJ2-7; either TRBD1 or TRBD2 may supply D (5 bases each). The germline V and J ends were trimmed by 10 bases and 3 bases, with 19 bases remaining between them. This CDR3 is built from 14 residues. Germline values: CDR1 SNHLY, CDR2 FYNNEI. CDR3 in amino acids: CAIDGAARSYEQYF. Here the CDR3 DNA reads TGTGCCATAGACGGGGCAGCAAGAAGCTACGAGCAGTACTTC.

The rearrangement uses TRBV5-6 and TRBJ2-3, with 14 bases matching TRBD2. Germline CDR1 SGHDT, CDR2 YYEEEE. V lost 3 bases to trimming and J lost 0 bases; unmatched junction nucleotides: 0. The CDR3 runs 16 residues. Here the CDR3 DNA reads TGTGCCAGCAGCTGGACTAGCGGGAGGAGCACAGATACGCAGTATTTT. It encodes CASSWTSGRSTDTQYF.

The V call is TRBV4-1, the J call TRBJ2-3, with TRBD1 as a possible D gene (5 bases). V lost 1 base and J lost 0, with 11 bases in between. Germline CDR1 is MGHRA and CDR2 is YSYEKL. The CDR3 is 16 residues long. The DNA for the CDR3 is TGCGCCAGCAGCCAAGTATCAGGGTCTAGCACAGATACGCAGTATTTT. It encodes CASSQVSGSSTDTQYF.

This clone occurred once. The chain has TRBV5-1 and TRBJ1-3; D uncertain. Germline CDR1 and CDR2: SGHRS and YFSETQ. V lost 4 bases to trimming and J lost 1 base, with 18 bases between them. The CDR3 covers 17 residues. The CDR3 loop reads CASSGGPGLASGNTIYF. The CDR3 DNA follows: TGCGCCAGCAGCGGAGGACCGGGCTTAGCATCTGGAAACACCATATATTTT.

This sequence joins TRBV7-2 and TRBJ2-7, with TRBD1 identical over 7 bases. Germline trimming cut 4 bases from V and 2 bases from J; bases unmatched to any gene: 11. This CDR3 spans 16 amino acids. Looked up from germline, CDR1 is SGHTA and CDR2 is FQGNSA. CDR3 sequence (DNA): TGTGCCAGCAGCTCCCAACCAGGGGGAGTAACCTACGAGCAGTACTTC. Residues: CASSSQPGGVTYEQYF.

V usage is TRBV15 and J usage is TRBJ1-4; D is uncertain. The CDR3 covers 13 residues. Trimming left V 7 bases short and J 7 bases short, with 13 bases between. From germline, CDR1 is LNHNV and CDR2 YYDKDF (reference sequence). In DNA form, the CDR3 reads TGTGCCACCACCGGGGTGTTGAGTGAAAAACTGTTTTTT. Translation: CATTGVLSEKLFF.

The chain combines TRBV5-5 with TRBJ2-7, with 9 nucleotides matching TRBD1. Trimming removed 0 bases from V and 9 bases from J; junction bases left unmatched: 10. Germline CDR1 SGHKS, CDR2 YYEKEE (reference sequence). This CDR3 is built from 15 residues. The CDR3: CASSLGETGGRVQYF. Here the CDR3 DNA reads TGTGCCAGCAGCTTGGGGGAGACAGGGGGTCGTGTGCAGTACTTC.

The chain carries TRBV6-5 and TRBJ2-7, with 12 bases fitting TRBD2. CDR1 MNHEY and CDR2 SVGAGI come from the germline V gene. CDR3 length equals 14 residues. The junction had 1 base not matched to a gene; V was cut back by 0 bases and J by 7 bases. CDR3 DNA sequence: TGTGCCAGCAGTTACTCCGGACTAGCGGGAGAGCAGTACTTC. Translated, it gives CASSYSGLAGEQYF.

The V call is TRBV5-1, the J call TRBJ2-5; no reliable D call. Germline V lookup: CDR1 SGHRS, CDR2 YFSETQ. There are 11 residues in the CDR3. Trimming took off 1 base at V and 5 bases at J, with 3 bases between the two ends. In DNA form, the CDR3 reads TGCGCCAGCAGCTTGCGGGAGACCCAGTACTTC. Translation: CASSLRETQYF.

V usage is TRBV5-1 and J usage is TRBJ2-7; TRBD2 matches at 10 bases. There are 14 residues in the CDR3. J lost 7 bases, V lost 4 bases, and 8 bases had no gene match. CDR1 is SGHRS and CDR2 is YFSETQ in the germline V gene. The CDR3 DNA reads as TGCGCCAGCAGCCCCGGGACTAGCGCCACGGAGCAGTACTTC. Encoded protein: CASSPGTSATEQYF. Looking up the rest from reference TRBV5-1 and TRBJ2-7 gives the full variable domain: KAGVTQTPRYLIKTRGQQVTLSCSPISGHRSVSWYQQTPGQGLQFLFEYFSETQRNKGNFPGRFSGRQFSNSRSEMNVSTLELGDSALYLCASSPGTSATEQYFGPGTRLTVT.

V gene TRBV21-1 combines with J gene TRBJ1-2; the table's D call of TRBD1 was not tested on the DNA. TRBV21-1 is a recognized pseudogene. CDR3 length: 13 amino acids. CDR3 region: CASSITGARGYTF. In DNA form, the CDR3 reads TGTGCCAGCAGCATTACAGGGGCTCGAGGCTACACCTTC.

This chain joins TRBV30 and TRBJ2-1, with unresolved D. The germline V and J ends were trimmed by 5 bases and 5 bases, with 7 bases remaining between them. CDR1 GTSNPN and CDR2 SVGIG come from the germline V gene (reference sequence). The CDR3 is 11 amino acids. The CDR3 region is CAWGRNNEQFF. The CDR3 DNA reads TGTGCCTGGGGAAGAAACAATGAGCAGTTCTTC. The full variable domain, its missing parts supplied by reference TRBV30 and TRBJ2-1, is SQTIHQWPATLVQPVGSPLSLECTVEGTSNPNLYWYRQAAGRGLQLLFYSVGIGQISSEVPQNLSASRPQDRQFILSSKKLLLSDSGFYLCAWGRNNEQFFGPGTRLTVL.

This clone has only a few counts. V gene TRBV29-1 combines with J gene TRBJ2-1; unclear D gene. Trimming took off 1 base at V and 15 bases at J, with 19 bases between the two ends. Per germline, CDR1 SQVTM and CDR2 ANQGSEA. The CDR3 is made up of 13 amino acids. As DNA, the CDR3 is TGCAGCGTTGAAGTTTTCCCCCCAACAGTCGGGTTCTTC. It is translated as CSVEVFPPTVGFF.

The V gene is TRBV29-1, the J gene TRBJ2-2, with TRBD1 as a possible D gene (6 bases). Germline loops: CDR1 SQVTM, CDR2 ANQGSEA. V gave up 6 bases and J gave up 0 bases, with 14 bases separating them. This CDR3 region has 15 residues. The CDR3 bases are TGCAGCGTACCCGCCGGGACACCGAACACCGGGGAGCTGTTTTTT. Protein sequence: CSVPAGTPNTGELFF.

A few counts support this clone. The chain uses TRBV19 and TRBJ1-4, with 9 bases fitting TRBD1. Germline lookup yields CDR1 LNHDA and CDR2 SQIVND (reference sequence). The CDR3 spans 18 residues. With V trimmed by 6 bases and J by 2 bases, 13 bases remained unmatched. CDR3 in DNA: TGTGCCAGTAGCCTGGGACAGGGCTCAGGTCTCACTAATGAAAAACTGTTTTTT. Its translation: CASSLGQGSGLTNEKLFF.

The chain couples TRBV27 to TRBJ2-2, with a weak D call TRBD1 (5 bases). Trimming removed 7 bases from V and 0 bases from J, with 18 bases in between. CDR1 is MNHEY, CDR2 SMNVEV, per germline (reference sequence). The CDR3 sequence is 17 residues long. The CDR3 is CASTPGHTVANTGELFF. The CDR3 DNA reads as TGTGCCAGCACCCCCGGACACACTGTCGCGAACACCGGGGAGCTGTTTTTT.